The entry below gives a single TCR beta chain sequence along with its context. What it recognizes is unknown. These data come from a study of T cell responses to AZD1222 COVID-19 vaccine. Study-wide results and limits: With two AZD1222 doses given, Spike-specific TCR breadth and depth both rose. Without day 14 samples, only post-peak T cell repertoires were studied. Spike was spanned by vaccine-associated CD4 TCRs, with dominance at 160-218 and 743-854. Most donors were white British, females outnumbered males, and clonal diversity was possibly underestimated.

Only in-frame clones appear in the TCRdb table, and some are missing; sequencing was by immunoSEQ multiplex PCR. The sample shows around 150,000 clones, approximately 90% of them seen only once. This CDR3 is built from 12 residues. V lost 4 bases and J lost 6, with 10 bases in between. The chain employs TRBV12-3 or TRBV12-4 and TRBJ2-7; possible D gene TRBD1, 5 bases. This sample comprised peripheral blood, obtained 28 days after the second AZD1222 dose. This receptor was obtained from an adult who received the AZD1222 COVID-19 vaccine. This chain's CDR3 is CASSSDSLEQYF. CDR3 DNA sequence: TGTGCCAGCAGTTCTGACAGCCTCGAGCAGTACTTC.